This T cell receptor (beta chain) came from a study of shared clonotypes between healthy human individuals. Across the study: Donor ages ranged 18 to 49 years: a couple of women, a few men.

The germline V gene has CDR1 KGHSH and CDR2 LQKENI. Trimming stripped 5 bases from V and 4 bases from J, with 14 bases between. This CDR3 is 14 amino acids long. With regard to this clone: What it binds is not known.

General observations from the study: Shared clonotypes: 4.5% to 6.5% naive CD4, under 4% naive CD8, about 2.5% memory CD4, 0.4% memory CD8. Memory subsets generally showed lower estimated richness than naive subsets.

CD4+ cells underwent separation, giving CD45RA+ naive and CD45RA-negative memory subsets. The assay was immunoSEQ multiplex PCR, and TCRdb's table has in-frame clones only and misses some. Of millions of clones in the sample, 85% to 95% are singletons; the top ten hold around 0.13%. This chain joins TRBV18 and TRBJ1-1; maybe TRBD1 (6 bases). The sample comprised naive CD4+ T cells sorted from blood. Subset denoted: CD45RA+ positively selected. The source of this sequence is a man aged 18-30 years in good health. This CDR3 reads CASSGAGGATEAFF. CDR3 sequence (DNA): TGTGCCAGCTCAGGTGCCGGGGGGGCCACTGAAGCTTTCTTT.